Below, 25 T cell receptor beta chains from the same sample are listed, as sequenced in a study of radiotherapy plus CTLA-4 blockade in lung cancer. The data were produced by immunoSEQ multiplex PCR, yet TCRdb's version contains in-frame clones alone and is incomplete. The profile shows tens of thousands of clones, approximately 84% of them singletons. The material sequenced was peripheral blood, taken from a patient treated with radiotherapy plus ipilimumab. These receptors were obtained from a human donor with non-small cell lung cancer whose response to radiotherapy plus ipilimumab could not be evaluated.

The rearrangement uses TRBV4-3 and TRBJ1-4; no definite D call. CDR1 and CDR2 (germline): LGHNA, YSLEER. V was cut by 2 bases and J by 4 bases, with 14 bases left in between. This CDR3 has 16 residues. CDR3 sequence: CASSQTWRRYNEKLFF. In DNA form, the CDR3 reads TGCGCCAGCAGCCAAACTTGGAGACGGTATAATGAAAAACTGTTTTTT.

This clone was seen once. This chain connects TRBV7-3 to TRBJ2-1; the D gene is possibly TRBD2 (6 bases). CDR3 size: 17 residues. Trimming removed 2 bases at V and 0 bases at J, with 14 bases between. Germline V gene lookup returns CDR1 SGHTA and CDR2 FQGTGA. This chain's CDR3 is CASSLYLAPSSYNEQFF. CDR3 coding DNA: TGTGCCAGCAGCTTATACCTAGCGCCTAGCTCCTACAATGAGCAGTTCTTC.

The chain uses TRBV5-4 and TRBJ2-5, with D maybe TRBD1 (5 bases). With 5 bases removed from V and 5 bases from J, the gap between germline ends came to 10 bases. The CDR3 has 12 residues. In germline, CDR1 is SGHNT, CDR2 YYREEE (reference sequence). The CDR3 nucleotides read TGTGCCAGCAGATTCAACAGGGAGACCCAGTACTTC. Translated, it gives CASRFNRETQYF. Variable domain in full (rest from reference TRBV5-4 and TRBJ2-5): ETGVTQSPTHLIKTRGQQVTLRCSSQSGHNTVSWYQQALGQGPQFIFQYYREEENGRGNFPPRFSGLQFPNYSSELNVNALELDDSALYLCASRFNRETQYFGPGTRLLVL.

V gene TRBV7-2 combines with J gene TRBJ2-7, with 7 nucleotides matching TRBD1. Germline assignment: CDR1 SGHTA and CDR2 FQGNSA. J lost 2 bases, V lost 8 bases, and 9 bases had no gene match. This CDR3 region has 14 residues. CDR3: CASAKGAGAYEQYF. CDR3 bases: TGTGCCAGCGCAAAGGGGGCAGGGGCCTACGAGCAGTACTTC.

V usage is TRBV18 and J usage is TRBJ2-7; TRBD1 aligns across 7 bases. CDR1 KGHSH and CDR2 LQKENI come from the germline V gene. The CDR3 covers 14 residues. Trimming at V came to 4 bases and at J to 1 base, leaving 4 bases not matched to a gene. This CDR3 is CASSLPGQSYEQYF. As DNA, the CDR3 is TGTGCCAGCTCACTCCCGGGACAGTCCTACGAGCAGTACTTC.

The DNA for the CDR3 is TGTGCCAGCAGTTCAGGGGACAGCAATCAGCCCCAGCATTTT. Translation gives CASSSGDSNQPQHF. The V and J genes are TRBV28 and TRBJ1-5, with D maybe TRBD1 (6 bases). Germline values: CDR1 MDHEN, CDR2 SYDVKM. This CDR3 is 14 amino acids long. V was clipped by 4 bases and J by 1 base, with 8 bases between them.

V usage is TRBV11-2 and J usage is TRBJ2-7; D remains unclear. The germline CDR1 and CDR2 sequences are SGHAT and FQNNGV. Trimming removed 0 bases at V and 6 bases at J, with 15 bases between. The CDR3 sequence is 15 residues long. CDR3 in amino acids: CASSLDPASTLEQYF. Written as DNA, the CDR3 is TGTGCCAGCAGCTTAGATCCCGCTAGTACCCTCGAGCAGTACTTC.

The genes are TRBV9 and TRBJ2-2; 8 bases are shared with TRBD1. J gave up 6 bases and V 4 bases, and 2 bases lay outside the gene matches. The germline gives CDR1 SGDLS, CDR2 YYNGEE. This CDR3 has 13 amino acids. The CDR3 region has the DNA TGTGCCAGCAGCCAGACAGGGGCCGGGGAGCTGTTTTTT. It encodes CASSQTGAGELFF.

This clone has only a few counts. The chain employs TRBV7-8 and TRBJ2-1; a weak D match, TRBD2 (6 bases). With 1 base removed from V and 4 bases from J, the gap between germline ends came to 20 bases. CDR1 is SGHVS and CDR2 is FQNEAQ in the germline V gene. The CDR3 sequence is 18 residues long. The CDR3 region is CASSLGGRGRRLYNEQFF. As DNA, the CDR3 is TGTGCCAGCAGCTTAGGGGGACGGGGGAGGAGGTTGTACAATGAGCAGTTCTTC.

This rearrangement joins TRBV28 to TRBJ1-1, with D uncertain. Germline CDR1 reads MDHEN; CDR2 reads SYDVKM. Trimming removed 5 bases from V and 5 bases from J, with 9 bases in between. The CDR3 is 12 amino acids. The CDR3 here is CASSLGRTEAFF. CDR3 sequence (DNA): TGTGCCAGCAGTCTAGGGAGAACTGAAGCTTTCTTT.

J is TRBJ2-2 and V is TRBV2; 10 nucleotides line up with TRBD2. Germline CDR1 SNHLY, CDR2 FYNNEI. V lost 4 bases to trimming and J lost 4 bases; unmatched junction nucleotides: 3. This CDR3 is built from 15 residues. As DNA, the CDR3 is TGTGCCAGCAGTGGGACTAGCGGCAGCACCGGGGAGCTGTTTTTT. Its translation is CASSGTSGSTGELFF.

The CDR3: CASRTDRNTEAFF. The CDR3 bases are TGTGCCAGCAGGACGGACAGAAACACTGAAGCTTTCTTT. The chain combines TRBV5-5 with TRBJ1-1; TRBD1 might be the D (6 bases). Germline loops: CDR1 SGHKS, CDR2 YYEKEE (reference sequence). The V and J ends lost 5 bases and 2 bases respectively, with 10 bases between them. The CDR3 covers 13 residues.

This clone was counted a few times. The chain links TRBV7-9 to TRBJ2-3; no definite D call. CDR3 length: 13 amino acids. Germline assignment: CDR1 SEHNR and CDR2 FQNEAQ (reference sequence). Trimming removed 1 base from V and 1 base from J, with 3 bases in between. The CDR3 nucleotides are TGTGCCAGCAGCTTAGTAGGCACAGATACGCAGTATTTT. Its translation: CASSLVGTDTQYF.

The chain has TRBV6-6 and TRBJ1-1; no definite D call. This CDR3 is 14 amino acids long. Trimming left V 9 bases short and J 5 bases short, with 19 bases between. Germline lookup yields CDR1 MNHNY and CDR2 SVGAGI (reference sequence). The CDR3 region has the DNA TGTGCCAGTAGGAGGGATTCGGTGGGAACTGAAGCTTTCTTT. Residues: CASRRDSVGTEAFF.

The chain links TRBV28 to TRBJ2-1, with 7 bases identical to TRBD1. Germline CDR1 and CDR2: MDHEN and SYDVKM. The CDR3 totals 15 residues. Losses at the gene ends were 3 bases for V and 4 bases for J; bases not matched to a gene: 6. In DNA form, the CDR3 reads TGTGCCAGCAGTTTTGGGGACAGAAGATACAATGAGCAGTTCTTC. Protein product: CASSFGDRRYNEQFF.

This clone came up a few times. The J gene is TRBJ1-3, the V gene TRBV29-1; no reliable D call. V lost 7 bases to trimming and J lost 2 bases, with 15 bases between them. In germline, CDR1 is SQVTM, CDR2 ANQGSEA. This CDR3 has 14 residues. The CDR3 reads CSEGGRATGNTIYF. In DNA, the CDR3 is TGCAGCGAAGGTGGGAGGGCAACTGGAAACACCATATATTTT.

Only one count was recorded for this clone. The V call is TRBV10-1, the J call TRBJ2-7, with a possible D match to TRBD1 (5 bases). CDR3 length equals 14 residues. V was trimmed by 2 bases and J by 3 bases, leaving 11 bases between them. The germline V gene encodes CDR1 WNHNN and CDR2 SYGVQD (reference sequence). This chain's CDR3 is CASSEQGSYYEQYF. DNA of the CDR3: TGCGCCAGCAGTGAGCAGGGCAGCTACTACGAGCAGTACTTC.

This chain connects TRBV6-5 to TRBJ1-2, with TRBD1 identical over 10 bases. Trimming removed 3 bases from V and 4 bases from J; junction bases left unmatched: 5. This CDR3 spans 15 amino acids. Germline V gene data show CDR1 as MNHEY and CDR2 as SVGAGI. CDR3 nucleotides: TGTGCCAGCAGTTATAGGGACAGGGGAGGCTATGGCTACACCTTC. Protein product: CASSYRDRGGYGYTF.

This clone occurred once. The rearrangement uses TRBV7-9 and TRBJ2-5; 8 bases map to TRBD1. With the DNA end fitting TRBJ2-7 better, the J assignment may be wrong. The CDR3 is 18 residues long. Germline V gene sequence: CDR1 SEHNR, CDR2 FQNEAQ (reference sequence). CDR3 in DNA: TGTGCCAGCAGCCGTGGGGCAGGGGGCCCGCCAAACCCCTACGAGCAGTACTTC. Its protein product is CASSRGAGGPPNPYEQYF.

V is TRBV7-3 and J is TRBJ2-2, with TRBD2 matching over 13 bases. Germline lookup yields CDR1 SGHTA and CDR2 FQGTGA. V lost 8 bases, J lost 4 bases, and 10 bases stayed unmatched. The CDR3 extends over 17 amino acids. The CDR3 region is CASGTTGLAGVTGELFF. Here the CDR3 DNA reads TGTGCCAGCGGCACTACAGGACTAGCGGGAGTCACCGGGGAGCTGTTTTTT.

This chain connects TRBV5-5 to TRBJ2-7; D is possibly TRBD2 (5 bases). Germline values: CDR1 SGHKS, CDR2 YYEKEE (reference sequence). This CDR3 contains 16 residues. Trimming shortened V by 3 bases and J by 6 bases, and 22 bases separated the two germline ends. In DNA form, the CDR3 reads TGTGCCAGCAGCTCATCCCCGGGAAAGGGCTCTATCGAGCAGTACTTC. This gives the protein CASSSSPGKGSIEQYF.

This clone was observed a handful of times. The chain is built from TRBV19 and TRBJ2-7, with a possible D match to TRBD2 (7 bases). The CDR3 has 13 amino acids. Trimming took off 7 bases at V and 4 bases at J, with 14 bases between the two ends. The V gene's germline CDR1 is LNHDA and CDR2 SQIVND (reference sequence). The CDR3 region has the DNA TGTGCCAGTACCCGGGGGGCCGGTTACGAGCAGTACTTC. As protein: CASTRGAGYEQYF.

The CDR3: CATRDRGPYNEQFF. CDR3 DNA sequence: TGTGCCACGCGGGACAGAGGGCCCTACAATGAGCAGTTCTTC. The gene calls are TRBV10-3 and TRBJ2-1; D is perhaps TRBD1 (7 bases). Germline V CDR1 and CDR2: ENHRY, SYGVKD. Trimming left V 10 bases short and J 2 bases short, with 15 bases between. The CDR3 contains 14 residues.

V gene TRBV30 combines with J gene TRBJ2-6; D ambiguous. V lost 2 bases to trimming and J lost 1 base, with 6 bases between them. Germline CDR1 is GTSNPN and CDR2 is SVGIG (reference sequence). The CDR3 length is 14 residues. CDR3 loop: CAWSFGSGANVLTF. The CDR3 DNA is TGTGCCTGGAGTTTCGGTTCTGGGGCCAACGTCCTGACTTTC.

This clone was seen only once. This chain joins TRBV5-1 and TRBJ1-1; 7 bases are shared with TRBD1. CDR1 SGHRS and CDR2 YFSETQ come from the germline V gene. The CDR3 has 17 residues. J gave up 5 bases and V 0 bases, and 13 bases lay outside the gene matches. CDR3 amino acids: CASSLALTGWIRTEAFF. CDR3 coding DNA: TGCGCCAGCAGCTTGGCCCTGACAGGGTGGATAAGAACTGAAGCTTTCTTT. The whole variable domain, remainder taken from reference TRBV5-1 and TRBJ1-1, is KAGVTQTPRYLIKTRGQQVTLSCSPISGHRSVSWYQQTPGQGLQFLFEYFSETQRNKGNFPGRFSGRQFSNSRSEMNVSTLELGDSALYLCASSLALTGWIRTEAFFGQGTRLTVV.